The 10 T cell receptor beta chains below were found in one sample sequenced in a study of CD8 T cells in ankylosing spondylitis. A single record per CDR3 protein comes from TCRdb applying MiXCR to the 5' RACE reads. This sample has 250,000 or so distinct CDR3 sequences, with 24% found just once. Material: blood, either unsorted or a sorted T cell fraction (not recorded which). The receptors stem from a male donor with ankylosing spondylitis or in good health (not recorded which).

This clonotype was counted between two and nine times. Mismatch with germline at one junction end may stem from a read error. The chain uses TRBV7-2 and TRBJ2-5, with 7 bases that match TRBD1. From germline, CDR1 is SGHTA and CDR2 FQGNSA. This CDR3 contains 12 residues. The CDR3 nucleotides are TGTGCCAGCAGCAGCCAAACAGGGGCTTGGGACTTC. It is translated as CASSSQTGAWDF.

This sequence joins TRBV6-1 and TRBJ1-1; 8 nucleotides line up with TRBD1. CDR3 length: 13 amino acids. J was trimmed by 1 base and V by 8 bases; bases with no gene match: 3. Looked up from germline, CDR1 is MNHNS and CDR2 is SASEGT. CDR3 DNA: TGTGCCAGCCGACAGGGGTGGAACACTGAAGCTTTCTTT. The encoded protein is CASRQGWNTEAFF.

This clonotype was counted only a few times. The rearrangement uses TRBV20-1 and TRBJ2-5; D possibly matches TRBD1 or TRBD2 (5 bases each). V was shortened by 5 bases and J by 5 bases, with 18 bases between the two germline ends. The CDR3 has 14 amino acids. The V gene's germline CDR1 is DFQATT and CDR2 SNEGSKA (reference sequence). The CDR3 loop is CSAARTRRGETQYF. CDR3 sequence (DNA): TGCAGTGCTGCTCGGACTCGAAGGGGCGAGACCCAGTACTTC.

This rearrangement joins TRBV12-3 or TRBV12-4 to TRBJ2-1; TRBD2 matches at 9 bases. The CDR3 covers 15 residues. V shed 5 bases, J shed 16 bases, and the junction held 18 bases outside the gene matches. CDR3 bases: TGTGCCAGCAGTCCCTCGGGCGGGGGGGGAGGATTGCGCTTCTTC. It is translated as CASSPSGGGGGLRFF.

V usage is TRBV20-1 and J usage is TRBJ1-5, with a possible D match to TRBD1 (5 bases). The CDR3 contains 17 residues. Germline V gene lookup returns CDR1 DFQATT and CDR2 SNEGSKA (reference sequence). Between the trimmed V and J ends, which lost 1 base and 0 bases, there was a span of 16 bases. In nucleotides, the CDR3 is TGCAGTGCTAGAGGGGCGACAGAGACTTATAGCAATCAGCCCCAGCATTTT. Protein: CSARGATETYSNQPQHF.

This clonotype was seen many times. The rearrangement links TRBV20-1 to TRBJ2-3, with D unresolved. The V end was cut by 6 bases, the J end by 8 bases, with 9 bases between. The CDR3 length is 10 residues. Germline CDR1 DFQATT, CDR2 SNEGSKA (reference sequence). In DNA, the CDR3 is TGCAGTGCCCGCCTCGGTACGCAGTATTTT. Translation: CSARLGTQYF.

The chain couples TRBV6-5 to TRBJ2-3; D remains unclear. With 6 bases removed from V and 1 base from J, the gap between germline ends came to 14 bases. In germline, CDR1 is MNHEY, CDR2 SVGAGI. The CDR3 is 15 amino acids. CDR3: CASRLLPLRTDTQYF. Written as DNA, the CDR3 is TGTGCCAGCAGACTACTCCCCCTACGCACAGATACGCAGTATTTT.

This clonotype was found many times. This chain links TRBV19 with TRBJ1-5; maybe TRBD1 (5 bases). Germline CDR1 is LNHDA and CDR2 is SQIVND (reference sequence). This CDR3 region has 12 residues. V was shortened by 8 bases and J by 11 bases, with 16 bases between the two germline ends. The CDR3 region has the DNA TGTGCCAGTCGGACCCCTGGCAGGGCCCAGCATTTT. It yields the protein CASRTPGRAQHF. The variable domain in full, with the rest retrieved from reference TRBV19 and TRBJ1-5, is DGGITQSPKYLFRKEGQNVTLSCEQNLNHDAMYWYRQDPGQGLRLIYYSQIVNDFQKGDIAEGYSVSREKKESFPLTVTSAQKNPTAFYLCASRTPGRAQHFGDGTRLSIL.

This clonotype was seen ten or more times. The genes are TRBV12-3 or TRBV12-4 and TRBJ2-5; 14 bases fit TRBD2. V was pared by 6 bases and J by 5 bases, with 5 bases of the junction left unmatched. The CDR3 length is 15 residues. The CDR3 here is CASSTGLAGGETQYF. The CDR3, as DNA: TGTGCCAGCAGCACAGGACTAGCGGGGGGCGAGACCCAGTACTTC.

V usage is TRBV12-3 or TRBV12-4 and J usage is TRBJ2-5, with D perhaps given as TRBD1 or TRBD2 (5 bases each). The CDR3 loop spans 17 amino acids. The V end was cut by 1 base, the J end by 1 base, with 16 bases between. The CDR3 region is CASSLGAKGTLQETQYF. The CDR3 bases are TGTGCCAGCAGTTTAGGTGCGAAGGGGACCCTCCAAGAGACCCAGTACTTC.